The 14 T cell receptor beta chains below come from one sample, sequenced in a study of T-cell memory formation after mild COVID-19. TCRdb itself ran the 5' RACE reads through MiXCR, one entry per CDR3 protein. The sample shows around 340,000 distinct CDR3 sequences, 12% to 15% of them seen only once. Sequencing used PBMCs or a T cell subset sorted from them (not recorded which). The receptors were gathered from a man aged 18 to 30 who had mild COVID-19 (a few samples of this study predate the infection). Cell type and time point are not known.

The chain combines TRBV4-3 with TRBJ1-1, with D uncertain. Germline V lookup: CDR1 LGHNA, CDR2 YSLEER. V gave up 1 base and J gave up 2 bases, with 23 bases separating them. The CDR3 runs 19 residues. CDR3 sequence reads: CASSQGLKTQGRLNTEAFF. Written as DNA, the CDR3 is TGCGCCAGCAGCCAAGGACTCAAAACCCAAGGACGGTTAAACACTGAAGCTTTCTTT.

The chain uses TRBV5-1 and TRBJ2-3; a possible D gene is TRBD2 (6 bases). V was pared by 5 bases and J by 0 bases, with 13 bases between. This CDR3 is 15 amino acids long. Germline-derived CDR1 and CDR2 are SGHRS and YFSETQ. The CDR3 DNA sequence: TGCGCCAGCAGTCGAACCGGGAGAAGCACAGATACGCAGTATTTT. Translating it yields CASSRTGRSTDTQYF. Supplemented by reference TRBV5-1 and TRBJ2-3, the full variable domain reads KAGVTQTPRYLIKTRGQQVTLSCSPISGHRSVSWYQQTPGQGLQFLFEYFSETQRNKGNFPGRFSGRQFSNSRSEMNVSTLELGDSALYLCASSRTGRSTDTQYFGPGTRLTVL.

The CDR3 sequence is CASSPDPTVIYGYTF. The CDR3 coding sequence is TGTGCCAGCAGCCCGGACCCTACAGTGATCTATGGCTACACCTTC. The chain employs TRBV27 and TRBJ1-2, with unresolved D. The V and J ends lost 6 bases and 4 bases respectively, with 18 bases between them. Germline CDR1 reads MNHEY; CDR2 reads SMNVEV (reference sequence). The CDR3 is made up of 15 amino acids.

The table lists this clonotype with a few counts. V gene TRBV7-2 combines with J gene TRBJ1-1, with D tentatively TRBD1 (6 bases). The CDR3 covers 16 residues. The ends were cut back, 5 bases at V and 4 bases at J, with 20 bases in the middle. Germline-derived CDR1 and CDR2 are SGHTA and FQGNSA. DNA of the CDR3: TGTGCCAGCAGCCCCTACAGGGCCTCAAAAGTCACTGAAGCTTTCTTT. Amino acids: CASSPYRASKVTEAFF.

This clonotype was counted between two and nine times. V usage is TRBV6-2 or TRBV6-3 and J usage is TRBJ2-3; D is ambiguous. CDR3 length equals 13 residues. Germline-derived CDR1 and CDR2 are MNHEY and SVGEGT. Deletions cut 2 bases from V and 5 bases from J, with 8 bases between. As DNA, the CDR3 is TGTGCCAGCAGTTACCACAACTTAGATACGCAGTATTTT. Amino acid sequence: CASSYHNLDTQYF.

The J gene is TRBJ2-1, the V gene TRBV7-8, with TRBD2 matching 8 bases. The trim removed 4 bases at V and 7 bases at J, leaving 12 bases unmatched. This CDR3 contains 16 residues. CDR1 SGHVS and CDR2 FQNEAQ come from the germline V gene. CDR3 region: CASSYEAGAVWNEQFF. CDR3 coding DNA: TGTGCCAGCAGCTATGAAGCGGGGGCGGTATGGAATGAGCAGTTCTTC.

The rearrangement joins TRBV18 to TRBJ1-4; tentative D call: TRBD1 (5 bases). The CDR3 is 13 amino acids. Germline V gene sequence: CDR1 KGHSH, CDR2 LQKENI. V lost 4 bases and J 4 bases, leaving 7 bases between the germline ends. The CDR3 nucleotides read TGTGCCAGCTCACGCAGGGATAATGAAAAACTGTTTTTT. Translating it yields CASSRRDNEKLFF.

This clonotype turned up a few times. V usage is TRBV28 and J usage is TRBJ2-2; possible D gene TRBD1, 6 bases. The V and J ends lost 6 bases and 7 bases respectively, with 12 bases between them. CDR3 length: 13 residues. CDR1 and CDR2 from the germline V gene are MDHEN and SYDVKM. The CDR3 sequence: CASRRTGYGELFF. The CDR3 nucleotides are TGTGCCAGCAGACGTACAGGGTACGGGGAGCTGTTTTTT.

This clonotype was detected many times. This rearrangement joins TRBV29-1 to TRBJ2-7; the D is unclear. The ends were cut back, 6 bases at V and 4 bases at J, with 10 bases in the middle. The CDR3 length is 11 residues. Per germline, CDR1 SQVTM and CDR2 ANQGSEA. CDR3 loop: CSVRSRYEQYF. The CDR3 nucleotides are TGCAGCGTCCGGAGTCGGTACGAGCAGTACTTC.

The chain carries TRBV10-3 and TRBJ1-5; a weak D match, TRBD1 (5 bases). V lost 0 bases and J lost 4, with 10 bases in between. The CDR3 contains 15 residues. Looked up from germline, CDR1 is ENHRY and CDR2 is SYGVKD. This CDR3 reads CAISESLQANQPQHF. CDR3 DNA: TGTGCCATCAGTGAGTCGTTACAGGCGAATCAGCCCCAGCATTTT.

This clonotype was counted between two and nine times. V usage is TRBV7-9 and J usage is TRBJ1-2; possible D gene TRBD1, 6 bases. This CDR3 spans 13 amino acids. The germline gives CDR1 SEHNR, CDR2 FQNEAQ (reference sequence). Trimming took off 5 bases at V and 8 bases at J, with 15 bases between the two ends. The CDR3 loop reads CASSDRTVWGYTF. The CDR3 DNA follows: TGTGCCAGCAGCGACCGGACAGTGTGGGGCTACACCTTC.

The rearrangement links TRBV24-1 to TRBJ2-3; D gene uncertain. V was shortened by 3 bases and J by 5 bases, with 8 bases between the two germline ends. The V gene's germline CDR1 is KGHDR and CDR2 SFDVKD. The CDR3 is 13 amino acids. DNA of the CDR3: TGTGCCACCAGTGATCCCGGACGAGATACGCAGTATTTT. It specifies CATSDPGRDTQYF.

This clonotype was seen ten or more times. The chain recombines TRBV4-3 with TRBJ2-7; D ambiguous. Germline V gene data show CDR1 as LGHNA and CDR2 as YSLEER. This CDR3 has 16 amino acids. The germline V and J ends were trimmed by 3 bases and 0 bases, with 15 bases remaining between them. Here the CDR3 reads CASSHHTRKGSYEQYF. The CDR3 region has the DNA TGCGCCAGCAGCCATCATACTCGAAAGGGCTCCTACGAGCAGTACTTC.

This clonotype was detected only a few times. The chain has TRBV7-2 and TRBJ1-3; no firm D call. This CDR3 contains 14 residues. Trimming left V 3 bases short and J 0 bases short, with 6 bases between. Germline V gene sequence: CDR1 SGHTA, CDR2 FQGNSA. The CDR3 DNA sequence: TGTGCCAGCAGCTTCGCTGCCTCTGGAAACACCATATATTTT. It specifies CASSFAASGNTIYF.